These 11 T cell receptor beta chains originate from one sample sequenced in a study of T cells in Graves' hyperthyroidism and ophthalmopathy. Authors of the study amplified TCR beta CDR3 regions from RNA transcripts. An initial round of RT-PCR targeting the TCR CDR3 relied on the HTBI primer set. TCRdb passed the multiplex PCR reads through MiXCR, listing each CDR3 protein once. The sample contains some 300,000 distinct CDR3 sequences, around a fifth of which appear only once. What was sequenced was blood. The receptors here all came from a man aged 50 to 59 with Graves' ophthalmopathy.

This clonotype occurred many times. The V call is TRBV11-2, the J call TRBJ2-5; 12 bases agree with TRBD2. CDR1 is SGHAT, CDR2 FQNNGV, per germline. This CDR3 region has 15 residues. The J segment lost 4 bases and the V segment lost 5 bases, leaving 5 bases of the junction unmatched. The CDR3 DNA is TGTGCCAGCAGCCGGACTAGCGGGATTGTAGAGACCCAGTACTTC. As protein: CASSRTSGIVETQYF.

As for this clonotype: Possible read error: a much larger clone is one base away. CDR3 nucleotide sequence: TGTGCCTGGAGTGCATTGGGGGCAGTCCAAGAGACCCAGTACTTC. This encodes CAWSALGAVQETQYF. This chain links TRBV30 with TRBJ2-5; weak D call: TRBD1 (6 bases). Germline CDR1 and CDR2: GTSNPN and SVGIG (reference sequence). The CDR3 is 15 residues long. V lost 1 base to trimming and J lost 1 base, with 13 bases between them.

V and J are TRBV12-3 or TRBV12-4 and TRBJ1-1, with D perhaps matching TRBD1 (5 bases). The length of the CDR3 is 13 residues. Trimming took off 3 bases at V and 3 bases at J, with 8 bases between the two ends. The CDR3 here is CASSFGADTEAFF. Here the CDR3 DNA reads TGTGCCAGCAGTTTCGGGGCGGACACTGAAGCTTTCTTT.

This clonotype was seen a handful of times. The rearrangement uses TRBV20-1 and TRBJ1-5, with D uncertain. Per the germline V gene, CDR1 is DFQATT and CDR2 is SNEGSKA (reference sequence). V lost 3 bases and J lost 3, with 15 bases in between. This CDR3 is 15 amino acids long. The CDR3 coding sequence is TGCAGTGCTAGTACCCGGCGGGGTTACAATCAGCCCCAGCATTTT. It translates to CSASTRRGYNQPQHF.

The chain carries TRBV6-1 and TRBJ2-6; D gene uncertain. V lost 8 bases and J 0 bases, leaving 11 bases between the germline ends. The CDR3 covers 15 residues. CDR1 MNHNS and CDR2 SASEGT come from the germline V gene. CDR3 sequence reads: CASALQSSGANVLTF. CDR3 sequence (DNA): TGTGCCAGCGCCCTCCAGAGCTCTGGGGCCAACGTCCTGACTTTC.

This clonotype was recorded at least ten times. This chain joins TRBV6-1 and TRBJ2-5; TRBD1 agrees at 9 bases. Germline CDR1 is MNHNS and CDR2 is SASEGT. The V segment lost 6 bases and the J segment 2 bases; nucleotides outside the gene matches: 7. The CDR3 sequence is 15 residues long. The CDR3 reads CASREGQGGQETQYF. The CDR3 DNA follows: TGTGCCAGCAGGGAGGGACAGGGAGGGCAAGAGACCCAGTACTTC.

In this sample, this clonotype turned up many times. An end of the junction differs from the germline gene, which may be a read error. This sequence joins TRBV10-3 and TRBJ2-3, with 11 bases identical to TRBD2. The CDR3 sequence is 17 residues long. Germline V gene data show CDR1 as ENHRY and CDR2 as SYGVKD. CDR3 nucleotide sequence: TGTGCCATCAGTGAGTCGAGAACTAGCGGGAGCAAAGATACGCAGTATTTT. Translation gives CAISESRTSGSKDTQYF.

This clonotype was observed many times. The V and J genes are TRBV11-3 and TRBJ2-4, with 11 bases that match TRBD1. The CDR3 spans 16 residues. Unmatched junction bases numbered 5, after V lost 6 bases and J lost 1 base. From germline, CDR1 is SGHNT and CDR2 YENEEA. CDR3 DNA sequence: TGTGCCAGCAGGCCGGACAGGGGGCTCGCCAAAAACATTCAGTACTTC. This translates into CASRPDRGLAKNIQYF.

The rearrangement uses TRBV19 and TRBJ1-5, with D perhaps matching TRBD1 (5 bases). Trimming pared 6 bases from V and 4 bases from J, leaving 16 bases between. Per germline, CDR1 LNHDA and CDR2 SQIVND (reference sequence). This CDR3 region has 15 residues. CDR3 amino acids: CASRSVGTMNQPQHF. In DNA form, the CDR3 reads TGTGCCAGTAGAAGCGTGGGGACTATGAATCAGCCCCAGCATTTT.

In its sample, this clonotype was seen a few times. This chain connects TRBV24-1 to TRBJ2-1; tentatively, D is TRBD1 (5 bases). There are 15 residues in the CDR3. Trimming stripped 9 bases from V and 3 bases from J, with 17 bases between. Germline CDR1 is KGHDR and CDR2 is SFDVKD. CDR3 sequence reads: CATGAAMGNYNEQFF. The CDR3 DNA follows: TGTGCCACCGGGGCGGCAATGGGGAACTACAATGAGCAGTTCTTC.

There are many counts of this clonotype. The V and J genes are TRBV10-3 and TRBJ2-7, with no clear D. Trimming left V 4 bases short and J 5 bases short, with 6 bases between. Germline CDR1 and CDR2: ENHRY and SYGVKD. The CDR3 runs 11 residues. CDR3 sequence: CAISVRDEQYF. In DNA form, the CDR3 reads TGTGCCATCAGTGTCCGAGACGAGCAGTACTTC.